This entry lists 16 T cell receptor beta chains sequenced from one sample in a study of early stage breast cancer tumors (dated 2017 in TCRdb). Receptor libraries were prepared by the immunoSEQ multiplex PCR assay. TCRdb mirrors the immuneACCESS table, restricted to in-frame sequences. Some clones are absent from its copies; in checked studies, under half trace to an unresolved V gene, and the reason for the others is unknown. For this sample the table gives some 19,000 clones, of which roughly three quarters were detected only once. Of the sample, roughly 26% falls within the top ten clones. The sequenced material came from blood. The receptors originated from a person in their sixties with breast cancer.

The chain joins TRBV29-1 to TRBJ2-5; D possibly corresponds to TRBD1 (6 bases). The CDR3 covers 13 residues. Germline V gene lookup returns CDR1 SQVTM and CDR2 ANQGSEA. V lost 7 bases and J lost 0, with 12 bases in between. CDR3 in amino acids: CSGGRGYQETQYF. CDR3 coding DNA: TGCAGCGGCGGCAGGGGATACCAAGAGACCCAGTACTTC.

The chain is built from TRBV4-1 and TRBJ2-3, with 15 positions matching TRBD2. This CDR3 contains 19 residues. With 2 bases clipped from V and 6 bases from J, the junction kept 12 bases outside the gene matches. Germline V gene data show CDR1 as MGHRA and CDR2 as YSYEKL. The CDR3 DNA reads TGCGCCAGCAGCCAACCTGGACTAGCGGGAGGGCCAACGACGGATACGCAGTATTTT. Translation gives CASSQPGLAGGPTTDTQYF.

In this sample, this clone turned up a few times. This sequence joins TRBV4-2 and TRBJ1-2; 7 bases line up with TRBD1. With V trimmed by 4 bases and J by 6 bases, 11 bases remained unmatched. The CDR3 spans 15 residues. Germline CDR1 LGHNA, CDR2 YNFKEQ. The CDR3 DNA follows: TGTGCCAGCAGCCCCCGGGGACAGACGGCGGATGGCTACACCTTC. Residues: CASSPRGQTADGYTF.

This clone was recorded once. The rearrangement links TRBV19 to TRBJ2-4; possible D gene TRBD1, 5 bases. Germline V gene data show CDR1 as LNHDA and CDR2 as SQIVND (reference sequence). The germline V and J ends were trimmed by 3 bases and 1 base, with 10 bases remaining between them. This CDR3 is 15 amino acids long. Written as DNA, the CDR3 is TGTGCCAGTAGTATCCAGGGATCGGCCAAAAACATTCAGTACTTC. This translates into CASSIQGSAKNIQYF.

The chain joins TRBV9 to TRBJ2-1, with 10 nucleotides matching TRBD2. The V segment lost 0 bases and the J segment 7 bases; nucleotides outside the gene matches: 4. Germline V gene data show CDR1 as SGDLS and CDR2 as YYNGEE. The length of the CDR3 is 15 residues. The DNA for the CDR3 is TGTGCCAGCAGCGTAGCGCCTAGCGGGAGTAATGAGCAGTTCTTC. It is translated as CASSVAPSGSNEQFF.

The rearrangement uses TRBV7-2 and TRBJ2-7; no definite D call. The CDR3 runs 12 residues. CDR1 SGHTA and CDR2 FQGNSA come from the germline V gene. V lost 5 bases, J lost 3 bases, and 8 bases lay in between. CDR3 region: CASSLYIYEQYF. The CDR3 region has the DNA TGTGCCAGCAGCCTCTACATCTACGAGCAGTACTTC.

The V and J genes are TRBV30 and TRBJ1-5; no firm D call. The germline V gene encodes CDR1 GTSNPN and CDR2 SVGIG (reference sequence). Trimming pared 0 bases from V and 4 bases from J, leaving 16 bases between. The CDR3 covers 16 residues. The CDR3 is CAWSVLGLLGNQPQHF. The DNA for the CDR3 is TGTGCCTGGAGTGTACTAGGACTCCTGGGAAATCAGCCCCAGCATTTT.

V is TRBV30 and J is TRBJ2-1, with a tentative D call TRBD1 (5 bases). CDR3 length equals 11 residues. V lost 3 bases, J lost 7 bases, and 7 bases lay in between. From germline, CDR1 is GTSNPN and CDR2 SVGIG (reference sequence). The CDR3, as DNA: TGTGCCTGGAGCCGGACAAATGAGCAGTTCTTC. Its translation is CAWSRTNEQFF.

The chain employs TRBV28 and TRBJ1-2; the match to TRBD1 covers 9 bases. Germline V CDR1 and CDR2: MDHEN, SYDVKM. V trimming: 1 base; J trimming: 7 bases; junction bases outside the gene matches: 13. This CDR3 contains 17 residues. The CDR3 sequence: CASSLYGTGSALGGYTF. The DNA for the CDR3 is TGTGCCAGCAGTTTATATGGGACAGGGTCTGCGCTCGGTGGCTACACCTTC.

CDR3 amino acids: CASSYGGMSNYGYTF. CDR3 nucleotide sequence: TGTGCCAGCAGTTACGGGGGGATGTCTAACTATGGCTACACCTTC. The V and J genes are TRBV6-6 and TRBJ1-2; D might be TRBD1 (5 bases). The V gene lost 2 bases and the J gene lost 0 bases, with 10 bases spanning the gap. Per the germline V gene, CDR1 is MNHNY and CDR2 is SVGAGI (reference sequence). This CDR3 contains 15 residues.

The rearrangement uses TRBV18 and TRBJ1-1; D gene ambiguous. The CDR3 covers 14 residues. V lost 6 bases and J lost 3, with 14 bases in between. CDR1 is KGHSH and CDR2 is LQKENI in the germline V gene. The CDR3 DNA follows: TGTGCCAGCTCCCCGACACCCGGGGACACTGAAGCTTTCTTT. Protein: CASSPTPGDTEAFF.

This sequence joins TRBV13 and TRBJ2-3; TRBD2 aligns across 7 bases. The CDR3 has 13 residues. CDR1 is PRHDT, CDR2 FYEKMQ, per germline (reference sequence). The trim removed 5 bases at V and 5 bases at J, leaving 4 bases unmatched. CDR3 protein: CASSPGGEDTQYF. In DNA form, the CDR3 reads TGTGCCAGCAGCCCGGGGGGAGAAGATACGCAGTATTTT. The whole variable domain, remainder taken from reference TRBV13 and TRBJ2-3, is AAGVIQSPRHLIKEKRETATLKCYPIPRHDTVYWYQQGPGQDPQFLISFYEKMQSDKGSIPDRFSAQQFSDYHSELNMSSLELGDSALYFCASSPGGEDTQYFGPGTRLTVL.

The V and J genes are TRBV20-1 and TRBJ1-5, with 7 bases aligning to TRBD1. This CDR3 region has 11 residues. Germline V gene sequence: CDR1 DFQATT, CDR2 SNEGSKA (reference sequence). The ends lost 4 bases at V and 12 bases at J; junction bases unmatched: 6. For the CDR3, the DNA is TGCAGTGCTACCGACCGGACAGGCCAGCATTTT. Encoded protein: CSATDRTGQHF.

This chain links TRBV30 with TRBJ1-2; D remains unclear. The V and J ends lost 0 bases and 4 bases respectively, with 9 bases between them. This CDR3 is 13 amino acids long. The germline V gene has CDR1 GTSNPN and CDR2 SVGIG (reference sequence). The CDR3 coding sequence is TGTGCCTGGAGTGTCGCCCGCTCCTATGGCTACACCTTC. It encodes CAWSVARSYGYTF.

The chain uses TRBV25-1 and TRBJ2-7; possible D gene TRBD2, 5 bases. Trimming stripped 3 bases from V and 4 bases from J, with 13 bases between. Germline V gene sequence: CDR1 MGHDK, CDR2 SYGVNS. The CDR3 is made up of 14 amino acids. The CDR3 here is CASSDIAEGYEQYF. In DNA, the CDR3 is TGTGCCAGCAGTGACATTGCCGAGGGATACGAGCAGTACTTC.

The chain links TRBV2 to TRBJ2-7; no clear D. Trimming took 8 bases from V and 2 from J, leaving 13 bases between them. This CDR3 is built from 13 residues. Germline V CDR1 and CDR2: SNHLY, FYNNEI. Here the CDR3 DNA reads TGTGCCAGCGTAGGTGGAGCGACCTACGAGCAGTACTTC. This codes for CASVGGATYEQYF.